Listed below are T cell receptor beta chains from one sample, sequenced in a study of Graves' ophthalmopathy and Graves' hyperthyroidism. Using its own MiXCR run on the multiplex PCR reads, TCRdb lists one record per CDR3 protein. The sample records 350,000 to 400,000 distinct CDR3 sequences, less than 20% being singletons. The sequenced sample was peripheral blood. Receptors were obtained from a woman younger than 30 with stable Graves' hyperthyroidism. CDR3s leave out the opening cysteine and the closing phenylalanine or tryptophan.

V: TRBV12-3/TRBV12-4; J: TRBJ2-2; CDR3: ASSTGGSDTGELF
V: TRBV29-1; J: TRBJ1-1; CDR3: SVEGGGNTEAF
V: TRBV7-9; J: TRBJ2-4; CDR3: ASSEQSGGVKY
V: TRBV28; J: TRBJ2-7; CDR3: ASSPGGLGGYEQY
V: TRBV12-3/TRBV12-4; J: TRBJ1-1; CDR3: ASSPPGLTNTEAF
V: TRBV6-2/TRBV6-3; J: TRBJ2-7; CDR3: ASSREAASSYEQY
V: TRBV20-1; J: TRBJ2-7; CDR3: SAQGTSGGFSSYEQY
V: TRBV27; J: TRBJ2-2; CDR3: ASSSPAGELF
V: TRBV5-1; J: TRBJ2-5; CDR3: ASRDPTGETQY
V: TRBV4-1; J: TRBJ1-3; CDR3: ASSQEGGPSGNTIY
V: TRBV19; J: TRBJ2-5; CDR3: ASSTRGQGEETQY
V: TRBV5-1; J: TRBJ2-6; CDR3: ASMMGQPSHWMGFGANVLT
V: TRBV19; J: TRBJ1-4; CDR3: ASSIGRNNEKLF
V: TRBV10-3; J: TRBJ2-7; CDR3: AISEAGLYEQY
V: TRBV12-3/TRBV12-4; J: TRBJ1-1; CDR3: ASSLLVAQGVTEAF
V: TRBV2; J: TRBJ2-1; CDR3: ASSEAGTVYNEQF
V: TRBV6-1; J: TRBJ1-2; CDR3: ASRETGRDTANYGYT
V: TRBV29-1; J: TRBJ1-1; CDR3: SVIQGGNTEAF
V: TRBV11-3; J: TRBJ1-6; CDR3: ASSSRIFSPLH
V: TRBV24-1; J: TRBJ1-1; CDR3: ATSDGLAEAF
V: TRBV5-1; J: TRBJ2-5; CDR3: ASEGEQGKTQY
V: TRBV27; J: TRBJ1-2; CDR3: ASSLTGFEGYT
V: TRBV2; J: TRBJ1-3; CDR3: AGRASPGNTIY
V: TRBV12-3/TRBV12-4; J: TRBJ1-1; CDR3: ASSLNVGITNTEAF